One and the same sample provided the 20 T cell receptor beta chains below, sequenced in a study of blood T cell repertoires in COVID-19. Here immunoSEQ multiplex PCR was the method, and the copy in TCRdb shows in-frame clones only, minus some. The sample includes around 100,000 clones, about 90% of them seen just once. Sequencing was done on a sample of peripheral blood. These receptors all come from a woman between 45 and 65 years old with COVID-19, enrolled during active disease.

The rearrangement joins TRBV2 to TRBJ1-3; no clear D. The CDR3 has 13 amino acids. The ends were cut back, 6 bases at V and 0 bases at J, with 6 bases in the middle. From germline, CDR1 is SNHLY and CDR2 FYNNEI. CDR3 nucleotide sequence: TGTGCCAGCAGCGGGGACTCTGGAAACACCATATATTTT. This sequence encodes CASSGDSGNTIYF. Full variable domain (rest looked up from reference TRBV2 and TRBJ1-3): EPEVTQTPSHQVTQMGQEVILRCVPISNHLYFYWYRQILGQKVEFLVSFYNNEISEKSEIFDDQFSVERPDGSNFTLKIRSTKLEDSAMYFCASSGDSGNTIYFGEGSWLTVV.

J is TRBJ2-7 and V is TRBV1; the table's TRBD2 call for D was not verified on the DNA. TRBV1 is deemed a pseudogene. The CDR3 has 15 residues. The DNA for the CDR3 is TGCACCAGCAGCCCCCGGGGGGGGGTAGAGGACGAGCAGTACTTC. Protein: CTSSPRGGVEDEQYF.

The CDR3: CASKTGSTGNTIYF. Here the CDR3 DNA reads TGTGCCAGCAAGACAGGATCAACTGGAAACACCATATATTTT. The chain uses TRBV6-5 and TRBJ1-3; D might be TRBD1 (6 bases). The germline V gene encodes CDR1 MNHEY and CDR2 SVGAGI. CDR3 length: 14 amino acids. Trimming stripped 7 bases from V and 2 bases from J, with 12 bases between.

J is TRBJ2-1 and V is TRBV5-1; D not certain. CDR3 length equals 15 residues. Germline V CDR1 and CDR2: SGHRS, YFSETQ. The V gene lost 1 base and the J gene lost 4 bases, with 12 bases spanning the gap. The CDR3 bases are TGCGCCAGCAGCTTGTCCTCGGCGGTTTACAATGAGCAGTTCTTC. Protein sequence: CASSLSSAVYNEQFF. The full variable domain, completed using reference TRBV5-1 and TRBJ2-1, is KAGVTQTPRYLIKTRGQQVTLSCSPISGHRSVSWYQQTPGQGLQFLFEYFSETQRNKGNFPGRFSGRQFSNSRSEMNVSTLELGDSALYLCASSLSSAVYNEQFFGPGTRLTVL.

The chain recombines TRBV5-4 with TRBJ1-4, with D perhaps TRBD1 (5 bases). Trimming took off 3 bases at V and 3 bases at J, with 15 bases between the two ends. Germline assignment: CDR1 SGHNT and CDR2 YYREEE (reference sequence). The length of the CDR3 is 16 residues. Here the CDR3 DNA reads TGTGCCAGCAGCTCCCAGGGTAATAAGGCTAATGAAAAACTGTTTTTT. Encoded protein: CASSSQGNKANEKLFF.

The chain uses TRBV6-2 or TRBV6-3 and TRBJ2-6; TRBD1 aligns across 9 bases. The V and J ends lost 4 bases and 0 bases, in that order; junction bases with no gene match: 7. CDR1 and CDR2 from the germline V gene are MNHEY and SVGEGT. This CDR3 contains 18 residues. The chain's CDR3 is CASSSGQGIPSGANVLTF. CDR3 coding DNA: TGTGCCAGCAGTTCCGGACAGGGGATCCCCTCTGGGGCCAACGTCCTGACTTTC.

This chain connects TRBV29-1 to TRBJ1-2; TRBD1 aligns across 9 bases. The CDR3 loop spans 13 amino acids. Looked up from germline, CDR1 is SQVTM and CDR2 is ANQGSEA. V was pared by 7 bases and J by 3 bases, with 6 bases of the junction left unmatched. The CDR3 nucleotides are TGCAGCGCCAGGACAGGGGTTTACTATGGCTACACCTTC. Translating it yields CSARTGVYYGYTF.

With regard to this clone: At one end, the junction sequence differs from germline, possibly due to a read error. The rearrangement uses TRBV3-1 (or the pseudogene TRBV3-2) and TRBJ2-7; 9 nucleotides agree with TRBD1. The germline gives CDR1 LGHDT, CDR2 YNNKEL (reference sequence). The CDR3 consists of 16 residues. The CDR3 reads CASSEDVRQGAYEQYF. The CDR3 region has the DNA TGTGCCAGCAGCGAAGATGTGCGACAGGGGGCCTACGAGCAGTACTTC.

The chain combines TRBV14 with TRBJ2-5; 12 bases match TRBD2. With V trimmed by 2 bases and J by 1 base, 5 bases remained unmatched. Looked up from germline, CDR1 is SGHDN and CDR2 is FVKESK. The CDR3 totals 17 residues. The DNA of the CDR3 is TGTGCCAGCAGCCAAACCGGGACTAGCGGGCGCCAAGAGACCCAGTACTTC. Translation: CASSQTGTSGRQETQYF.

The chain carries TRBV7-9 and TRBJ2-5; 9 nucleotides align to TRBD1. This CDR3 comprises 15 residues. Germline V gene sequence: CDR1 SEHNR, CDR2 FQNEAQ (reference sequence). Trimming took 4 bases from V and 1 from J; bases not matched to a gene: 4. The CDR3 protein is CASSSGQGSQETQYF. Written as DNA, the CDR3 is TGTGCCAGCAGCTCGGGACAGGGAAGCCAAGAGACCCAGTACTTC.

The chain is built from TRBV5-6 and TRBJ1-3; TRBD1 aligns across 8 bases. V shed 7 bases and J 4 bases; nucleotides not matched to a gene: 10. The CDR3 contains 15 residues. CDR1 is SGHDT, CDR2 YYEEEE, per germline. Here the CDR3 reads CASGTQGASGNTIYF. In nucleotides, the CDR3 is TGTGCCAGCGGTACTCAGGGGGCATCCGGAAACACCATATATTTT. Based on the CDR3 plus reference TRBV5-6 and TRBJ1-3, the full variable domain is DAGVTQSPTHLIKTRGQQVTLRCSPKSGHDTVSWYQQALGQGPQFIFQYYEEEERQRGNFPDRFSGHQFPNYSSELNVNALLLGDSALYLCASGTQGASGNTIYFGEGSWLTVV.

V and J are TRBV9 and TRBJ2-2, with D possibly matching TRBD2 (5 bases). The germline V and J ends were trimmed by 1 base and 7 bases, with 11 bases remaining between them. The CDR3 has 14 amino acids. The germline V gene encodes CDR1 SGDLS and CDR2 YYNGEE. CDR3: CASSVPPEDGELFF. CDR3 DNA: TGTGCCAGCAGCGTACCCCCGGAGGACGGGGAGCTGTTTTTT.

V usage is TRBV5-8 and J usage is TRBJ2-7; 11 bases line up with TRBD1. In germline, CDR1 is SGHTS, CDR2 YDEGEE. The CDR3 spans 16 residues. After removal of 0 bases from V and 1 base from J, the junction contained 3 bases not matched to a gene. DNA for the CDR3: TGTGCCAGCAGCTTGGCCGGGACAGGGGGATCCTACGAGCAGTACTTC. Encoded protein: CASSLAGTGGSYEQYF. Together with reference TRBV5-8 and TRBJ2-7, the CDR3 gives the full variable domain: EAGVTQSPTHLIKTRGQQATLRCSPISGHTSVYWYQQALGLGLQFLLWYDEGEERNRGNFPPRFSGRQFPNYSSELNVNALELEDSALYLCASSLAGTGGSYEQYFGPGTRLTVT.

The chain recombines TRBV19 with TRBJ1-2; D gene unclear. The germline CDR1 and CDR2 sequences are LNHDA and SQIVND (reference sequence). Deletions cut 7 bases from V and 6 bases from J, with 6 bases between. The CDR3 loop spans 10 amino acids. CDR3 nucleotide sequence: TGTGCCAGTAATACTGATGGCTACACCTTC. It encodes CASNTDGYTF. Based on the CDR3 plus reference TRBV19 and TRBJ1-2, the full variable domain is DGGITQSPKYLFRKEGQNVTLSCEQNLNHDAMYWYRQDPGQGLRLIYYSQIVNDFQKGDIAEGYSVSREKKESFPLTVTSAQKNPTAFYLCASNTDGYTFGSGTRLTVV.

This clone was found once. V and J are TRBV4-1 and TRBJ1-1, with 8 bases that match TRBD1. V lost 1 base to trimming and J lost 11 bases; unmatched junction nucleotides: 6. CDR1 is MGHRA, CDR2 YSYEKL, per germline. This CDR3 has 13 amino acids. This CDR3 reads CASSQAAGGRAFF. CDR3 bases: TGCGCCAGCAGCCAAGCCGCAGGGGGCAGGGCTTTCTTT.

Only one count was recorded for this clone. The rearrangement links TRBV4-2 to TRBJ1-1; 9 bases match TRBD1. The CDR3 has 17 residues. Germline trimming cut 3 bases from V and 1 base from J; bases unmatched to any gene: 9. From germline, CDR1 is LGHNA and CDR2 YNFKEQ. The CDR3 sequence: CASSHPGTGLANTEAFF. CDR3 DNA: TGTGCCAGCAGCCATCCCGGGACAGGGCTTGCGAACACTGAAGCTTTCTTT.

The chain carries TRBV6-1 and TRBJ1-6, with TRBD1 matching over 10 bases. With 4 bases clipped from V and 9 bases from J, the junction kept 9 bases outside the gene matches. This CDR3 has 16 residues. Germline lookup yields CDR1 MNHNS and CDR2 SASEGT. CDR3 bases: TGTGCCAGCAGTGCCCGGGACAGGGGAATTTCTTCACCCCTCCACTTT. Translated: CASSARDRGISSPLHF.

This clone was recorded once. This chain connects TRBV5-6 to TRBJ1-4, with D possibly TRBD1 on 6 matching bases. The CDR3 totals 14 residues. Germline CDR1 reads SGHDT; CDR2 reads YYEEEE. Trimming cost V 4 bases and J 3 bases, with 10 bases left between them. CDR3 sequence (DNA): TGTGCCAGCAGCAGGGACACGGCTAATGAAAAACTGTTTTTT. Translating gives CASSRDTANEKLFF. Full variable domain (rest looked up from reference TRBV5-6 and TRBJ1-4): DAGVTQSPTHLIKTRGQQVTLRCSPKSGHDTVSWYQQALGQGPQFIFQYYEEEERQRGNFPDRFSGHQFPNYSSELNVNALLLGDSALYLCASSRDTANEKLFFGSGTQLSVL.

The chain combines TRBV29-1 with TRBJ1-4; TRBD1 might be the D (5 bases). The ends were cut back, 2 bases at V and 10 bases at J, with 17 bases in the middle. CDR3 length equals 14 residues. From germline, CDR1 is SQVTM and CDR2 ANQGSEA. In DNA form, the CDR3 reads TGCAGCGTTGAATCTCAGGGTCCGACTAGAAAACTGTTTTTT. It codes for CSVESQGPTRKLFF.

This clone was detected once. The chain joins TRBV6-5 to TRBJ2-7; tentative D call: TRBD1 (6 bases). The length of the CDR3 is 13 residues. CDR1 is MNHEY, CDR2 SVGAGI, per germline. Trimming took 5 bases from V and 0 from J, leaving 8 bases between them. The CDR3 is CASSRQASYEQYF. The CDR3 DNA sequence: TGTGCCAGCAGTCGACAGGCCTCCTACGAGCAGTACTTC.